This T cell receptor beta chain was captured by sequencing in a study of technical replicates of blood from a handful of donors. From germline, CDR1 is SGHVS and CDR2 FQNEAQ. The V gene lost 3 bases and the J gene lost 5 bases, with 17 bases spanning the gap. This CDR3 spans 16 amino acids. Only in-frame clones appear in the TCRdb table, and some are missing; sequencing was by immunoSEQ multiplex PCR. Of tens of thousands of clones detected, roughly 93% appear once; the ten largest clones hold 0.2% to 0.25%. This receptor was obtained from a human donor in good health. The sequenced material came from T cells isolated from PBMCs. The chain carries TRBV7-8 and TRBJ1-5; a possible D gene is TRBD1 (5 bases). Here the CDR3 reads CASSFHIDRADQPQHF. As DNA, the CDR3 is TGTGCCAGCAGCTTTCACATCGACAGAGCAGATCAGCCCCAGCATTTT.